What follows are 6 T cell receptor beta chains derived from one specimen sequenced in a study of OX40 agonist ivuxolimab in advanced cancers. Clones were sequenced by immunoSEQ multiplex PCR, and TCRdb holds only the in-frame ones, with some missing. There are tens of thousands of clones in the sample; roughly 88% occur only once, and more than 3.5% lies in the top ten. The sample consisted of CD4+ or CD8+ T cells sorted from blood, taken in a trial of the OX40 agonist ivuxolimab. These receptors all stem from an adult with an advanced solid tumor such as melanoma, head and neck, liver or kidney cancer.

With regard to this clone: At one boundary the junction diverges from the germline segment, which might be a read error. This same CDR3 is encoded by further DNA sequences in the sample. Here the CDR3 DNA reads TGTGCCAGCAGTGACGGGGAGTTAGGACTCACCGGGGAACTGTTTTTT. As protein: CASSDGELGLTGELFF. V usage is TRBV6-4 and J usage is TRBJ2-2; a weak D match, TRBD2 (5 bases). The CDR3 has 16 amino acids. Looked up from germline, CDR1 is MRHNA and CDR2 is SNTAGT.

The chain is built from TRBV28 and TRBJ2-6; 9 nucleotides align to TRBD1. There are 19 residues in the CDR3. V was pared by 4 bases and J by 1 base, with 11 bases of the junction left unmatched. Germline-derived CDR1 and CDR2 are MDHEN and SYDVKM. CDR3 nucleotide sequence: TGTGCCAGCAGTTCCACCCGGGACAGGGTCGCGTCTGGGGCCAACGTCCTGACTTTC. It translates to CASSSTRDRVASGANVLTF.

The chain combines TRBV19 with TRBJ2-4, with TRBD1 identical over 7 bases. There are 16 residues in the CDR3. Germline-derived CDR1 and CDR2 are LNHDA and SQIVND (reference sequence). J lost 6 bases, V lost 5 bases, and 13 bases had no gene match. CDR3 DNA: TGTGCCAGTAGTTTCTCCCTTGGGACAGAAACAAACATTCAGTACTTC. This encodes CASSFSLGTETNIQYF. The full variable domain, completed using reference TRBV19 and TRBJ2-4, is DGGITQSPKYLFRKEGQNVTLSCEQNLNHDAMYWYRQDPGQGLRLIYYSQIVNDFQKGDIAEGYSVSREKKESFPLTVTSAQKNPTAFYLCASSFSLGTETNIQYFGAGTRLSVL.

The chain couples TRBV7-3 to TRBJ1-3; D gene ambiguous. The V gene lost 1 base and the J gene lost 0 bases, with 7 bases spanning the gap. Germline CDR1 is SGHTA and CDR2 is FQGTGA. This CDR3 contains 15 residues. CDR3 in amino acids: CASSLNGGSGNTIYF. CDR3 DNA sequence: TGTGCCAGCAGCTTAAACGGCGGCTCTGGAAACACCATATATTTT.

The chain uses TRBV9 and TRBJ2-2; TRBD2 matches at 7 bases. The junction had 10 bases not matched to a gene; V was cut back by 4 bases and J by 4 bases. This CDR3 contains 16 residues. Germline V CDR1 and CDR2: SGDLS, YYNGEE. CDR3 DNA sequence: TGTGCCAGCAGCATAAACGTGGCGGGAGTCACCGGGGAGCTGTTTTTT. It specifies CASSINVAGVTGELFF. Variable domain in full (rest from reference TRBV9 and TRBJ2-2): DSGVTQTPKHLITATGQRVTLRCSPRSGDLSVYWYQQSLDQGLQFLIQYYNGEERAKGNILERFSAQQFPDLHSELNLSSLELGDSALYFCASSINVAGVTGELFFGEGSRLTVL.

The chain uses TRBV5-1 and TRBJ2-2; D possibly corresponds to TRBD1 (6 bases). This CDR3 is 15 amino acids long. Germline-derived CDR1 and CDR2 are SGHRS and YFSETQ. V was shortened by 0 bases and J by 7 bases, with 13 bases between the two germline ends. The DNA of the CDR3 is TGCGCCAGCAGCTTGGAGGGGGACGGCGACGGGGAGCTGTTTTTT. As protein: CASSLEGDGDGELFF.